The 18 T cell receptor beta chains in this list originate from one sample, sequenced in a study of T cells after yellow fever vaccination (dated by TCRdb to between 2017 and 2020). Library preparation was by 5' RACE. The run used an Illumina NovaSeq 6000. TCRdb trimmed the raw reads at Q25, called clones with MiXCR and kept productive beta chains. Under each unique CDR3 protein, matching rows form one entry showing the most common genes and DNA. Present in this sample are 200,000 to 300,000 distinct CDR3 sequences, about 3.5% of which were seen just once. The top ten clones comprise 15% to 20% of the sample. The sample's treatment or condition, from its label and the paper: live attenuated yellow fever vaccine strain. Sequencing used PBMCs, obtained 15 days after the yellow fever booster vaccination. The receptor source for this set is a man aged 18 to 30 who received the YFV17D yellow fever vaccine.

This clonotype was seen at least ten times. V is TRBV5-1 and J is TRBJ1-4, with D perhaps TRBD1 (5 bases). The CDR3 totals 16 residues. The V end lost 4 bases, the J end lost 4 bases, and 17 bases lay between the germline ends. In germline, CDR1 is SGHRS, CDR2 YFSETQ. In nucleotides, the CDR3 is TGCGCCAGCAGCAATAACTGGGACCGCTATAATGAAAAACTGTTTTTT. It specifies CASSNNWDRYNEKLFF.

This clonotype showed up many times. The chain has TRBV12-3 or TRBV12-4 and TRBJ2-1; no definite D call. There are 14 residues in the CDR3. The ends were cut back, 2 bases at V and 2 bases at J, with 7 bases in the middle. CDR3 DNA sequence: TGTGCCAGCAGTTTATCGCTAACCTACAATGAGCAGTTCTTC. Its translation: CASSLSLTYNEQFF.

This chain connects TRBV7-2 to TRBJ2-3; a weak D match, TRBD2 (6 bases). Trimming removed 5 bases at V and 4 bases at J, with 16 bases between. The CDR3 consists of 15 residues. Germline V CDR1 and CDR2: SGHTA, FQGNSA. The CDR3 nucleotides read TGTGCCAGCAGCCCTGGGACTTCTGAGCCAGATACGCAGTATTTT. The encoded protein is CASSPGTSEPDTQYF.

This clonotype showed up many times. The gene calls are TRBV7-2 and TRBJ2-3, with no clear D. Germline V CDR1 and CDR2: SGHTA, FQGNSA. V was clipped by 1 base and J by 4 bases, with 9 bases between them. This CDR3 spans 14 amino acids. CDR3 in amino acids: CASSLVRLADTQYF. The DNA for the CDR3 is TGTGCCAGCAGCTTAGTACGGCTGGCAGATACGCAGTATTTT.

This clonotype was recorded at least ten times. The rearrangement joins TRBV9 to TRBJ1-6; D is undetermined. CDR3 length equals 12 residues. V was pared by 4 bases and J by 11 bases, with 10 bases between. The germline gives CDR1 SGDLS, CDR2 YYNGEE. CDR3 sequence reads: CASSTGSPPLHF. DNA for the CDR3: TGTGCCAGCAGCACGGGTAGTCCACCCCTCCACTTT.

This clonotype was recorded at least ten times. The chain uses TRBV5-1 and TRBJ2-1; no clear D. The V gene's germline CDR1 is SGHRS and CDR2 YFSETQ. V lost 4 bases and J lost 1, with 9 bases in between. The CDR3 sequence is 14 residues long. The CDR3 reads CASSKSGSYNEQFF. DNA of the CDR3: TGCGCCAGCAGCAAGTCCGGTTCCTACAATGAGCAGTTCTTC.

The DNA for the CDR3 is TGTGCCAGCACCCCTCACCTAGGCCACACTGAAGCTTTCTTT. Translated: CASTPHLGHTEAFF. The genes are TRBV6-2 or TRBV6-3 and TRBJ1-1; D ambiguous. Trimming pared 7 bases from V and 3 bases from J, leaving 15 bases between. This CDR3 contains 14 residues. CDR1 and CDR2 from the germline V gene are MNHEY and SVGEGT.

This clonotype was detected ten times or more. The chain recombines TRBV20-1 with TRBJ2-3; TRBD2 agrees at 8 bases. The CDR3 sequence is 13 residues long. Per the germline V gene, CDR1 is DFQATT and CDR2 is SNEGSKA (reference sequence). V was clipped by 8 bases and J by 3 bases; unmatched bases: 7. In nucleotides, the CDR3 is TGCAGTCAGGAGGGACTAGGTACAGATACGCAGTATTTT. Translated: CSQEGLGTDTQYF.

This clonotype was seen at least ten times. The chain is built from TRBV19 and TRBJ1-1; D is undetermined. Trimming stripped 7 bases from V and 7 bases from J, with 4 bases between. Germline CDR1 LNHDA, CDR2 SQIVND (reference sequence). The CDR3 is 9 amino acids. The CDR3 reads CASTNEAFF. The CDR3 DNA sequence: TGTGCCAGTACCAATGAAGCTTTCTTT.

This clonotype was observed many times. The chain couples TRBV5-1 to TRBJ2-2, with D unclear. V was clipped by 0 bases and J by 1 base, with 7 bases between them. The CDR3 covers 15 residues. Germline lookup yields CDR1 SGHRS and CDR2 YFSETQ. The CDR3 spells CASSLGSLNTGELFF. CDR3 nucleotide sequence: TGCGCCAGCAGCTTGGGTAGCCTGAACACCGGGGAGCTGTTTTTT.

This clonotype was picked up many times. V usage is TRBV5-1 and J usage is TRBJ2-3, with 7 positions matching TRBD1. V shed 5 bases, J shed 2 bases, and the junction held 11 bases outside the gene matches. The CDR3 extends over 16 amino acids. The germline gives CDR1 SGHRS, CDR2 YFSETQ. The CDR3 nucleotides are TGCGCCAGCAGTTCCGTAACGGGACAGTCCACAGATACGCAGTATTTT. Its translation: CASSSVTGQSTDTQYF.

This clonotype was observed many times. The chain combines TRBV12-3 or TRBV12-4 with TRBJ1-2; TRBD1 is a possible D gene (5 bases). This CDR3 region has 13 residues. The V end lost 4 bases, the J end lost 4 bases, and 10 bases lay between the germline ends. CDR3 sequence reads: CASSYDSTYGYTF. CDR3 nucleotides: TGTGCCAGCAGTTACGACAGCACCTATGGCTACACCTTC.

This clonotype came up many times. The chain combines TRBV2 with TRBJ2-3; the match to TRBD2 covers 12 bases. The CDR3 length is 13 residues. V shed 8 bases, J shed 6 bases, and the junction held 3 bases outside the gene matches. Germline CDR1 SNHLY, CDR2 FYNNEI. CDR3 in amino acids: CASGLAGIDTQYF. The CDR3 DNA follows: TGTGCCAGCGGACTAGCGGGGATTGATACGCAGTATTTT.

This clonotype was detected ten times or more. The V call is TRBV5-1, the J call TRBJ2-2, with a tentative D call TRBD1 (6 bases). The V end was cut by 1 base, the J end by 1 base, with 8 bases between. Germline CDR1 SGHRS, CDR2 YFSETQ. The CDR3 contains 15 residues. This CDR3 reads CASSLPQGNTGELFF. The CDR3 DNA follows: TGCGCCAGCAGCTTGCCACAGGGGAACACCGGGGAGCTGTTTTTT. The whole variable domain, filled in from reference TRBV5-1 and TRBJ2-2, reads KAGVTQTPRYLIKTRGQQVTLSCSPISGHRSVSWYQQTPGQGLQFLFEYFSETQRNKGNFPGRFSGRQFSNSRSEMNVSTLELGDSALYLCASSLPQGNTGELFFGEGSRLTVL.

The sample holds many counts of this clonotype. V usage is TRBV7-2 and J usage is TRBJ2-1; D unresolved. CDR3 length equals 18 residues. The germline V gene encodes CDR1 SGHTA and CDR2 FQGNSA. V was pared by 5 bases and J by 1 base, with 21 bases between. CDR3 sequence (DNA): TGTGCCAGCAGCCACCCGATCATACGTAGACGGTCCTACAATGAGCAGTTCTTC. Its protein is CASSHPIIRRRSYNEQFF.

This clonotype was recorded at least ten times. The chain couples TRBV7-9 to TRBJ2-1, with D perhaps TRBD1 or TRBD2 (6 bases each). The CDR3 runs 15 residues. The germline CDR1 and CDR2 sequences are SEHNR and FQNEAQ (reference sequence). Between the trimmed V and J ends, which lost 4 bases and 6 bases, there was a span of 16 bases. CDR3 in amino acids: CASSSRDFRGNEQFF. CDR3 nucleotide sequence: TGTGCCAGCAGCTCCCGGGACTTCAGGGGCAATGAGCAGTTCTTC.

At least ten counts were recorded for this clonotype. This chain joins TRBV2 and TRBJ1-1; D not resolved. Germline V CDR1 and CDR2: SNHLY, FYNNEI. V lost 6 bases, J lost 1 base, and 3 bases lay in between. The CDR3 covers 11 residues. The CDR3 reads CASRENTEAFF. The DNA of the CDR3 is TGTGCCAGCAGGGAGAACACTGAAGCTTTCTTT. Together with reference TRBV2 and TRBJ1-1, the CDR3 gives the full variable domain: EPEVTQTPSHQVTQMGQEVILRCVPISNHLYFYWYRQILGQKVEFLVSFYNNEISEKSEIFDDQFSVERPDGSNFTLKIRSTKLEDSAMYFCASRENTEAFFGQGTRLTVV.

This clonotype has at least ten counts. The gene calls are TRBV4-3 and TRBJ1-4; D is ambiguous. The CDR3 contains 13 residues. Trimming took off 8 bases at V and 3 bases at J, with 10 bases between the two ends. Germline V gene sequence: CDR1 LGHNA, CDR2 YSLEER. The CDR3 loop reads CASAAVANEKLFF. CDR3 coding DNA: TGCGCCAGCGCGGCGGTCGCTAATGAAAAACTGTTTTTT.